Sequencing of this T cell receptor (beta chain) was carried out in a study of blood T cell repertoires in COVID-19 (dated by TCRdb to the early 2020s). With regard to the full study: Samples from collaborators originated in the United States, Italy and Spain and spanned both the acute and convalescent phases of COVID-19. A de-identified subject ID, COVID-19 status, age in years and sex were almost always included in the sample metadata. The material from the prospective study consisted of cDNA or gDNA derived from T cells, B-cell-depleted T cells, or PBMCs. The samples were drawn from the first 160 participants of the ongoing ImmuneRACE study and from 1,254 subjects provided by 6 global collaborators. Where available, HLA class I and class II types were taken from metadata supplied by the sample provider and were not determined by assay-based typing. The dataset comprised deeply sampled blood TCRbeta repertoires from subjects exposed to, actively infected with, or recovered from COVID-19. A freely available public database, intended as a resource for researchers studying the immune response to SARS-CoV-2, is where the repertoires were released.

What the work shows at the level of the full study, not this receptor alone: The quantity of clinical and demographic metadata differed by source and by participant and was supplied without curation.

TCRbeta CDR3 regions were amplified from genomic DNA by means of the immunoSEQ Assay, a bias-controlled multiplex PCR. On the study's bioinformatics: The number of nucleated cells in each sample was estimated from the amplification of reference gene primers within the assay. To quantify the absolute abundance of each unique TCRbeta CDR3 rearrangement, sequence reads were collapsed and filtered. For each sample, productive Simpson clonality was calculated by taking the square root of Simpson's diversity index across productive rearrangements. Sourced from immuneACCESS, this table was stored by TCRdb with only in-frame sequences that have V and J called. A share of the clones is absent; for the studies checked, an unresolved V gene accounts for under half, and the remainder has no known explanation. V and J calls and clone size are those listed in that table; D and trimming were worked out from the DNA. The sample data list under 500,000 clones, and around nine tenths of these were observed just once. Of the sample, approximately 2% falls within the top ten clones.

Concerning this clone: The clone's antigen remains unknown. Base-call qualities are not available, and no considerably larger clone is one nucleotide away.

In the prospective study, participants were 18 to 89 years old, resided in approximately 25 geographic areas of the United States, and were enrolled through a virtual design. In the prospective study, participants were assigned to cohorts based on the clinical history participants reported in a screening survey and a study questionnaire. Each participant in the prospective study had whole blood, serum and a nasopharyngeal or oropharyngeal swab collected by mobile phlebotomists. Additional blood draws and questionnaires over an approximately two-month period could optionally be provided by prospective study participants. Blood samples from the prospective study were shipped frozen or at room temperature prior to DNA extraction. The junction shows trimming of 5 bases on V and 3 bases on J, plus 11 bases between the germline ends. The CDR3 contains 13 residues, cysteine and phenylalanine counted. Just CDR3 DNA is preserved here, 39 bases in frame from base 1.

This clonotype was obtained from a woman aged 18-29 years with acute COVID-19. What was sequenced was PBMCs or T cells enriched from blood (not recorded which). The rearrangement combines TRBV12-3 or TRBV12-4 with TRBJ2-7, with a weak D call of TRBD2 (5 bases match). The CDR3 region has the sequence CASSNGLNYEQYF. DNA sequence: TGTGCCAGCAGTAATGGACTTAACTACGAGCAGTACTTC.